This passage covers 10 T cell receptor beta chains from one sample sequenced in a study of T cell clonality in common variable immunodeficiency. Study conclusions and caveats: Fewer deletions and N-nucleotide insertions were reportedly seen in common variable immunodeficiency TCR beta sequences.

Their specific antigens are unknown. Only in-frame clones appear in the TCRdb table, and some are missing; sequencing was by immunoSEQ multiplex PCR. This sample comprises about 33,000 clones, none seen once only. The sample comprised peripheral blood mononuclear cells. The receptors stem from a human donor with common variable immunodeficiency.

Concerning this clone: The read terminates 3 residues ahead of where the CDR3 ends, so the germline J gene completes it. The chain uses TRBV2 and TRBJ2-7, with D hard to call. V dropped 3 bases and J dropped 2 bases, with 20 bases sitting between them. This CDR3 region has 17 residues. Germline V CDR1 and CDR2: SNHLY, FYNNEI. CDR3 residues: CASSDMTMGSPPYEQYF. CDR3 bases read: TGTGCCAGCAGTGATATGACAATGGGCAGCCCGCCCTACGAG.

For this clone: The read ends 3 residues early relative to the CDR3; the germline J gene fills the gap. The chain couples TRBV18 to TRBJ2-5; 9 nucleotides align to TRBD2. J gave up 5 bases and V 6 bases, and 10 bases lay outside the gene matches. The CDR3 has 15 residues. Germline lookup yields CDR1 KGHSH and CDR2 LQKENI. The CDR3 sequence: CASSSLAGRSETQYF. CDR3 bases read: TGTGCCAGCTCGTCCCTAGCGGGGAGGTCGGAGACC.

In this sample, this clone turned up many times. This CDR3 is CSATSGQAGSNQPQHF. Partial CDR3 DNA: TGCAGTGCTACCTCAGGACAGGCCGGCAGCAATCAGCCC. The rearrangement joins TRBV20-1 to TRBJ1-5; 7 bases are shared with TRBD1. The CDR3 end lies 3 residues beyond the end of the read and is filled in from the germline J gene. V trimming: 4 bases; J trimming: 1 base; junction bases outside the gene matches: 10. This CDR3 contains 16 residues. Germline lookup yields CDR1 DFQATT and CDR2 SNEGSKA (reference sequence).

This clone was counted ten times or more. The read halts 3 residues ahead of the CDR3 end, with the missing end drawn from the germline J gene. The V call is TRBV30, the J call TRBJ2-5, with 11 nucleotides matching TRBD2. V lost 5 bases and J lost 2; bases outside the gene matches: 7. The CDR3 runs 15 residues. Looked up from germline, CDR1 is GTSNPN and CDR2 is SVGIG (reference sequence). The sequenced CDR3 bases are TGTGCCTGGTGTCAGACTAGCGGGGCTCAAGAGACC. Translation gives CAWCQTSGAQET. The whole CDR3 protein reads CAWCQTSGAQETQYF.

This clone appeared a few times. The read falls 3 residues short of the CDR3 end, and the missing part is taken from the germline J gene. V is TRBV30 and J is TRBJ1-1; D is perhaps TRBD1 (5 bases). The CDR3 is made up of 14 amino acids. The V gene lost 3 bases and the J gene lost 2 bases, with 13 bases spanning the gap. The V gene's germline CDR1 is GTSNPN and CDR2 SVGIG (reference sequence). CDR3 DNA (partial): TGTGCCTGGAGGCAGGGCGGGGGTAACACTGAA. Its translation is CAWRQGGGNTE. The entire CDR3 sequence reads CAWRQGGGNTEAFF.

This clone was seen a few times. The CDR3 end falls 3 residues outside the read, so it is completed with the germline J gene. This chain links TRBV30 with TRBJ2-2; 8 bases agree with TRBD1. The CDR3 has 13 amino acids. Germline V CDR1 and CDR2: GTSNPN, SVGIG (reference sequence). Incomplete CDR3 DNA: TGTGCCTGGAGTGGGCAGGGGGCAAGAGAG. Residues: CAWSGQGARE. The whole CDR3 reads CAWSGQGARELFF.

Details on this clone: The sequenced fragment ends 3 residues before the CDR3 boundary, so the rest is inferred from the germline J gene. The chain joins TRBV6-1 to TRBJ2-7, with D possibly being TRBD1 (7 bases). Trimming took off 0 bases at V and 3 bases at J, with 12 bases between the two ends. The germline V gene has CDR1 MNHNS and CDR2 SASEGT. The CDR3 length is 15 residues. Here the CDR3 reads CASSEAAGGFYEQYF. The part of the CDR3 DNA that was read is TGTGCCAGCAGTGAAGCGGCAGGGGGGTTCTACGAG.

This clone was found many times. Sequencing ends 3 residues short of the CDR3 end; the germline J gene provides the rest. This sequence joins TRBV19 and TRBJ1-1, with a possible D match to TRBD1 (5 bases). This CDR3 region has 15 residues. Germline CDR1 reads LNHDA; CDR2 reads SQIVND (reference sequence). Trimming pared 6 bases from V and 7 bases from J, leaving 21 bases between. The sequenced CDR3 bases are TGTGCCAGTAGCACACCGGGTCTCAGGGATGGTGAA. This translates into CASSTPGLRDGE. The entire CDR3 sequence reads CASSTPGLRDGEAFF.

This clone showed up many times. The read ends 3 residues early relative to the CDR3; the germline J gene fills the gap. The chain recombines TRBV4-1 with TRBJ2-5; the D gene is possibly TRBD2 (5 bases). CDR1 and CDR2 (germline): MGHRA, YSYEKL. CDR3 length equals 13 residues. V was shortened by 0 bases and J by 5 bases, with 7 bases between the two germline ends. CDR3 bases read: TGCGCCAGCAGCCAAGATACGGGGGAGACC. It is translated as CASSQDTGET. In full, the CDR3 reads CASSQDTGETQYF.

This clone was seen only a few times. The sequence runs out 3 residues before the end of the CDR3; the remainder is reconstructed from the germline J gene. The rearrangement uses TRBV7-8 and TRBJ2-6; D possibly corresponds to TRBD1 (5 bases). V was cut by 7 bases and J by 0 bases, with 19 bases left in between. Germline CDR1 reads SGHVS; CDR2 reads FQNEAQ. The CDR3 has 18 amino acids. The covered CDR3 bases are TGTGCCAGCAAGGCGGTGGTAGGACAAAGCTCTGGGGCCAACGTC. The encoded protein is CASKAVVGQSSGANV. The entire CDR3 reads CASKAVVGQSSGANVLTF.